The 7 T cell receptor beta chains presented below share a single source sample, sequenced in a study of T-cell memory formation after mild COVID-19. TCRdb reprocessed the 5' RACE reads with MiXCR, giving one entry per CDR3 protein. The sample yields hundreds of thousands of distinct CDR3 sequences, about 15% seen once. Sequencing was performed on PBMCs or a T cell subset sorted from them (not recorded which). The receptors were gathered from a young man who had mild COVID-19 (a few samples of this study predate the infection). Cell type and time point are not known.

This clonotype was seen a few times. The junction and the germline gene differ at one end; a read error may be behind it. V is TRBV7-6 and J is TRBJ1-1; a possible D gene is TRBD1 (5 bases). Germline-derived CDR1 and CDR2 are SGHVS and FNYEAQ. The CDR3 has 13 residues. The CDR3 DNA follows: TGTGCCAGCAGCTTAGGCCCCCGAGGACACCCTCTCTTT. Protein product: CASSLGPRGHPLF.

V usage is TRBV11-2 and J usage is TRBJ1-2, with 7 bases lining up with TRBD1. J gave up 4 bases and V 4 bases, and 6 bases lay outside the gene matches. There are 14 residues in the CDR3. Germline V gene data show CDR1 as SGHAT and CDR2 as FQNNGV. CDR3 coding DNA: TGTGCCAGCAGCTCCGCAGGGGGTTTCTATGGCTACACCTTC. Amino acids: CASSSAGGFYGYTF.

The rearrangement links TRBV10-3 to TRBJ2-3; D not certain. The V gene lost 5 bases and the J gene lost 5 bases, with 8 bases spanning the gap. CDR1 and CDR2 from the germline V gene are ENHRY and SYGVKD. CDR3 length equals 12 residues. The CDR3 DNA sequence: TGTGCCATCAGTCCCTCCCTAGATACGCAGTATTTT. This sequence encodes CAISPSLDTQYF.

This chain uses TRBV9 with TRBJ1-1, with TRBD1 as a possible D gene (5 bases). This CDR3 comprises 13 residues. CDR1 is SGDLS, CDR2 YYNGEE, per germline. V gave up 4 bases and J gave up 4 bases, with 11 bases separating them. The CDR3 here is CASSPTGPTEAFF. CDR3 bases: TGTGCCAGCAGCCCTACAGGACCCACTGAAGCTTTCTTT.

The CDR3 sequence: CASSLGVGAADTQYF. CDR3 DNA sequence: TGTGCCAGCAGCTTAGGCGTGGGTGCAGCCGATACGCAGTATTTT. The chain has TRBV7-6 and TRBJ2-3, with D unresolved. Trimming removed 1 base at V and 6 bases at J, with 14 bases between. The germline V gene encodes CDR1 SGHVS and CDR2 FNYEAQ. This CDR3 contains 15 residues.

Turning to this clonotype: A much larger clone differs by one base, so this may be a read error. The chain links TRBV12-3 or TRBV12-4 to TRBJ1-6; 7 nucleotides agree with TRBD1. The CDR3 covers 14 residues. The CDR3 DNA sequence: TGTGCCATCAGTTTGACAGGGCCGGTTTCACCCCTCCACTTT. Protein sequence: CAISLTGPVSPLHF.

CDR3 in DNA: TGTGCCAGCAGCCCAAACGGGGGGGCGACAGATACGCAGTATTTT. It specifies CASSPNGGATDTQYF. The V gene is TRBV11-2, the J gene TRBJ2-3; TRBD2 agrees at 8 bases. Germline loops: CDR1 SGHAT, CDR2 FQNNGV. The CDR3 covers 15 residues. Trimming removed 5 bases from V and 3 bases from J; junction bases left unmatched: 7.